A single sample is the source of the 3 T cell receptor beta chains below, sequenced in a study of blood T cells in healthy people across ages. With a J-beta primer mix and a sample-barcoded 5' primer, a second PCR ran about 6 to 11 cycles. MiXCR, run by TCRdb on the 5' RACE reads, gives a single entry per CDR3 protein. The sample has 850,000 to 1,300,000 distinct CDR3 sequences, 45% seen once. The sample comprised blood. The receptor source for this set is an older woman in good health.

V gene TRBV7-8 combines with J gene TRBJ2-1; no firm D call. V dropped 3 bases and J dropped 13 bases, with 22 bases sitting between them. CDR1 SGHVS and CDR2 FQNEAQ come from the germline V gene. The CDR3 consists of 15 residues. As DNA, the CDR3 is TGTGCCAGCAGCTTGGAGCGTTGGGTTCAAGAGACCCAGTTCTTC. This codes for CASSLERWVQETQFF.

The chain couples TRBV6-5 to TRBJ2-6, with 10 bases lining up with TRBD1. The V segment lost 6 bases and the J segment 3 bases; nucleotides outside the gene matches: 5. The CDR3 length is 16 residues. CDR1 MNHEY and CDR2 SVGAGI come from the germline V gene. CDR3 region: CASSRGQGVGANVLTF. The CDR3 nucleotides are TGTGCCAGCAGCCGTGGACAGGGGGTTGGGGCCAACGTCCTGACTTTC.

J is TRBJ2-3 and V is TRBV27; unclear D gene. The CDR3 consists of 16 residues. V lost 6 bases and J lost 6, with 22 bases in between. CDR1 MNHEY and CDR2 SMNVEV come from the germline V gene (reference sequence). The CDR3 loop reads CASSLVRVRSDDTQYF. The CDR3 DNA reads as TGTGCCAGCAGCCTTGTCCGCGTAAGGTCAGACGATACGCAGTATTTT.